This is a list of T cell receptor beta chains from one sample in a study of T cell responses to AZD1222 COVID-19 vaccine. Libraries were prepared by immunoSEQ multiplex PCR; TCRdb keeps only in-frame clonotypes and omits some of them. The repertoire holds 150,000 or so clones, with roughly 89% as singletons. The sample here was peripheral blood, taken on day 0 of AZD1222 vaccination. All receptors come from an adult in good health. Each CDR3 is given with its conserved first and last residue. The order of the fields is J gene, clone size, V gene, D gene, CDR3 protein, CDR3 DNA. The D gene is left open where the match is weak. Some rows have no size entry. The others give once, few or many, or a class for an expanded clone.

j_gene: TRBJ1-1; abundance: -; v_gene: TRBV30; d_gene: TRBD1; CDR3aa: CAWESPQGWNTEAFF; CDR3nt: TGTGCCTGGGAATCCCCACAGGGGTGGAACACTGAAGCTTTCTTT
j_gene: TRBJ1-4; abundance: -; v_gene: TRBV6-1; d_gene: TRBD1; CDR3aa: CASSESGQGDEKLFF; CDR3nt: TGTGCCAGCAGTGAAAGCGGGCAGGGGGATGAAAAACTGTTTTTT
j_gene: TRBJ2-1; abundance: once; v_gene: TRBV30; d_gene: TRBD2; CDR3aa: CAWSAGRGGLNEQFF; CDR3nt: TGTGCCTGGAGTGCGGGGCGGGGGGGCTTAAATGAGCAGTTCTTC
j_gene: TRBJ2-2; abundance: -; v_gene: TRBV7-2; d_gene: -; CDR3aa: CASSLGVGELFF; CDR3nt: TGTGCCAGCAGCTTAGGTGTCGGGGAGCTGTTTTTT
j_gene: TRBJ1-1; abundance: once; v_gene: TRBV24-1; d_gene: TRBD1; CDR3aa: CATSEKTGASEAFF; CDR3nt: TGTGCCACCAGTGAAAAAACAGGGGCGAGTGAAGCTTTCTTT
j_gene: TRBJ2-5; abundance: -; v_gene: TRBV6-5; d_gene: -; CDR3aa: CASSYSIAAETQYF; CDR3nt: TGTGCCAGCAGTTACTCGATTGCGGCTGAGACCCAGTACTTC
j_gene: TRBJ2-2; abundance: -; v_gene: TRBV5-1; d_gene: TRBD2; CDR3aa: CASSRLATANTGELFF; CDR3nt: TGCGCCAGCAGCCGACTAGCTACTGCGAACACCGGGGAGCTGTTTTTT
j_gene: TRBJ1-1; abundance: -; v_gene: TRBV3-1/TRBV3-2; d_gene: -; CDR3aa: CASSHAPGRSNTEAFF; CDR3nt: TGTGCCAGCAGCCATGCCCCGGGACGCTCGAACACTGAAGCTTTCTTT
j_gene: TRBJ2-5; abundance: -; v_gene: TRBV25-1; d_gene: TRBD1; CDR3aa: CASRGQGQTQYF; CDR3nt: TGTGCCAGCAGAGGACAGGGGCAGACCCAGTACTTC
j_gene: TRBJ1-5; abundance: -; v_gene: TRBV6-5; d_gene: -; CDR3aa: CASSSRGFGPQHF; CDR3nt: TGTGCCAGCAGTTCAAGGGGGTTCGGGCCCCAGCATTTT
j_gene: TRBJ1-2; abundance: -; v_gene: TRBV4-1; d_gene: -; CDR3aa: CASSQEGGASGYTF; CDR3nt: TGCGCCAGCAGCCAAGAAGGAGGGGCCTCTGGCTACACCTTC
j_gene: TRBJ2-1; abundance: -; v_gene: TRBV10-3; d_gene: TRBD2; CDR3aa: CATSSGGYTNEQFF; CDR3nt: TGTGCCACTTCTAGCGGGGGGTACACCAATGAGCAGTTCTTC
j_gene: TRBJ2-1; abundance: -; v_gene: TRBV28; d_gene: -; CDR3aa: CASSFVRRNNEQFF; CDR3nt: TGTGCCAGCAGTTTTGTTCGCCGGAACAATGAGCAGTTCTTC
j_gene: TRBJ2-1; abundance: once; v_gene: TRBV4-3; d_gene: -; CDR3aa: CASSQGLTLYNEQFF; CDR3nt: TGCGCCAGCAGCCAAGGCCTCACCCTTTACAATGAGCAGTTCTTC
j_gene: TRBJ2-3; abundance: -; v_gene: TRBV5-1; d_gene: TRBD2; CDR3aa: CASSPLGGRAPRDTQYF; CDR3nt: TGCGCCAGCAGCCCTCTCGGGGGGAGGGCTCCAAGGGATACGCAGTATTTT
j_gene: TRBJ1-3; abundance: -; v_gene: TRBV5-1; d_gene: -; CDR3aa: CASSPTGFGNTIYF; CDR3nt: TGCGCCAGCAGTCCAACAGGGTTCGGAAACACCATATATTTT
j_gene: TRBJ1-2; abundance: once; v_gene: TRBV28; d_gene: TRBD1; CDR3aa: CASSPPGTGDFNYGYTF; CDR3nt: TGTGCCAGCAGTCCCCCCGGGACAGGGGATTTTAACTATGGCTACACCTTC
j_gene: TRBJ2-1; abundance: -; v_gene: TRBV5-1; d_gene: TRBD2; CDR3aa: CASSLYPSGGVSEQFF; CDR3nt: TGCGCCAGCAGCTTGTACCCTAGCGGGGGGGTTAGTGAGCAGTTCTTC
j_gene: TRBJ1-5; abundance: -; v_gene: TRBV4-3; d_gene: -; CDR3aa: CASSQDPGSRPQHF; CDR3nt: TGCGCCAGCAGCCAAGATCCCGGGTCTCGGCCCCAGCATTTT
j_gene: TRBJ1-2; abundance: -; v_gene: TRBV30; d_gene: TRBD1; CDR3aa: CAWTPTGARGYTF; CDR3nt: TGTGCCTGGACTCCGACAGGGGCTAGGGGCTACACCTTC
j_gene: TRBJ2-1; abundance: -; v_gene: TRBV11-3; d_gene: -; CDR3aa: CASSPTENTYNEQFF; CDR3nt: TGTGCCAGCAGCCCCACAGAGAACACCTACAATGAGCAGTTCTTC
j_gene: TRBJ1-3; abundance: -; v_gene: TRBV28; d_gene: -; CDR3aa: CASSPAGGTWLSGNTIYF; CDR3nt: TGTGCCAGCAGTCCGGCTGGGGGGACATGGCTCTCTGGAAACACCATATATTTT
j_gene: TRBJ1-1; abundance: -; v_gene: TRBV5-6; d_gene: -; CDR3aa: CASSLGGGRNTEAFF; CDR3nt: TGTGCCAGCAGCTTGGGAGGGGGGCGGAACACTGAAGCTTTCTTT
j_gene: TRBJ1-5; abundance: -; v_gene: TRBV6-5; d_gene: -; CDR3aa: CASSLVSFGNQPQHF; CDR3nt: TGTGCCAGCAGCCTCGTCAGCTTCGGCAATCAGCCCCAGCATTTT
j_gene: TRBJ1-4; abundance: -; v_gene: TRBV3-1/TRBV3-2; d_gene: -; CDR3aa: CASSQDHVGTEKLFF; CDR3nt: TGTGCCAGCAGCCAAGACCACGTGGGGACTGAAAAACTGTTTTTT
j_gene: TRBJ2-7; abundance: -; v_gene: TRBV6-2/TRBV6-3; d_gene: TRBD2; CDR3aa: CASSYPSGVSSYEQYF; CDR3nt: TGTGCCAGCAGTTACCCGAGCGGGGTGAGCTCCTACGAGCAGTACTTC
j_gene: TRBJ2-7; abundance: few; v_gene: TRBV7-2; d_gene: TRBD2; CDR3aa: CASSFGLAGSRGEQYF; CDR3nt: TGTGCCAGCAGCTTCGGACTAGCGGGATCTCGGGGCGAGCAGTACTTC
j_gene: TRBJ2-7; abundance: -; v_gene: TRBV7-7; d_gene: TRBD2; CDR3aa: CASSSGRGSPSYEQYF; CDR3nt: TGTGCTAGCAGCTCCGGACGCGGGAGCCCTTCCTACGAGCAGTACTTC
j_gene: TRBJ1-1; abundance: -; v_gene: TRBV3-1/TRBV3-2; d_gene: -; CDR3aa: CASSRLLRGPGTEAFF; CDR3nt: TGTGCCAGCAGCCGGCTTTTGCGGGGGCCGGGCACTGAAGCTTTCTTT
j_gene: TRBJ1-6; abundance: -; v_gene: TRBV5-6; d_gene: -; CDR3aa: CASSLGGYNSPLHF; CDR3nt: TGTGCCAGCAGCTTAGGGGGGTATAATTCACCCCTCCACTTT
j_gene: TRBJ1-4; abundance: -; v_gene: TRBV27; d_gene: -; CDR3aa: CASRDTGVGNEKLFF; CDR3nt: TGTGCCAGCAGAGACACAGGAGTGGGAAATGAAAAACTGTTTTTT
j_gene: TRBJ1-4; abundance: few; v_gene: TRBV7-9; d_gene: TRBD1; CDR3aa: CASSAGEGAREKLFF; CDR3nt: TGTGCCAGCAGCGCCGGGGAGGGGGCGCGTGAAAAACTGTTTTTT
j_gene: TRBJ2-1; abundance: -; v_gene: TRBV7-7; d_gene: TRBD1; CDR3aa: CASSSGTDNEQFF; CDR3nt: TGTGCTAGCAGCTCAGGGACAGACAATGAGCAGTTCTTC
j_gene: TRBJ1-5; abundance: once; v_gene: TRBV30; d_gene: -; CDR3aa: CAWSVEGGNQPQHF; CDR3nt: TGTGCCTGGAGTGTTGAGGGTGGCAATCAGCCCCAGCATTTT
j_gene: TRBJ1-4; abundance: -; v_gene: TRBV7-3; d_gene: TRBD1; CDR3aa: CASSPGTGRPTNEKLFF; CDR3nt: TGTGCCAGCAGCCCGGGGACAGGGCGACCAACTAATGAAAAACTGTTTTTT
j_gene: TRBJ1-2; abundance: -; v_gene: TRBV3-1/TRBV3-2; d_gene: -; CDR3aa: CASSQDRGYTF; CDR3nt: TGTGCCAGCAGCCAAGACCGTGGCTACACCTTC
j_gene: TRBJ2-5; abundance: -; v_gene: TRBV7-3; d_gene: -; CDR3aa: CASSLTGGSETQYF; CDR3nt: TGTGCCAGCAGCTTAACCGGTGGGTCCGAGACCCAGTACTTC
j_gene: TRBJ1-1; abundance: -; v_gene: TRBV7-9; d_gene: -; CDR3aa: CASSLAGGVIGNTEAFF; CDR3nt: TGTGCCAGCAGCTTAGCCGGTGGGGTGATCGGGAACACTGAAGCTTTCTTT
j_gene: TRBJ2-3; abundance: once; v_gene: TRBV25-1; d_gene: TRBD1; CDR3aa: CASTGTAVTDTQYF; CDR3nt: TGTGCCAGCACCGGGACAGCGGTAACAGATACGCAGTATTTT
j_gene: TRBJ2-3; abundance: -; v_gene: TRBV14; d_gene: -; CDR3aa: CASSQVRGNTQYF; CDR3nt: TGTGCCAGCAGCCAAGTTCGAGGGAATACGCAGTATTTT
j_gene: TRBJ2-3; abundance: once; v_gene: TRBV5-1; d_gene: TRBD2; CDR3aa: CASSRSGGASDTQYF; CDR3nt: TGCGCCAGCTCTCGTTCCGGGGGGGCTTCAGATACGCAGTATTTT
j_gene: TRBJ1-6; abundance: -; v_gene: TRBV11-3; d_gene: -; CDR3aa: CASSLGDNSPLHF; CDR3nt: TGTGCCAGCAGCTTAGGGGATAATTCACCCCTCCACTTT
j_gene: TRBJ1-3; abundance: -; v_gene: TRBV19; d_gene: TRBD1; CDR3aa: CASTPSTGTLGNTIYF; CDR3nt: TGTGCCAGTACCCCTTCGACAGGGACTCTTGGAAACACCATATATTTT
j_gene: TRBJ2-2; abundance: -; v_gene: TRBV13; d_gene: TRBD1; CDR3aa: CASSGTANTGELFF; CDR3nt: TGTGCCAGCAGCGGGACAGCGAACACCGGGGAGCTGTTTTTT
j_gene: TRBJ2-7; abundance: -; v_gene: TRBV6-5; d_gene: TRBD1; CDR3aa: CASTPLGTGAWEQYF; CDR3nt: TGTGCCAGCACCCCACTCGGGACAGGGGCGTGGGAGCAGTACTTC
j_gene: TRBJ1-6; abundance: -; v_gene: TRBV7-9; d_gene: -; CDR3aa: CASSTGPHDSPLHF; CDR3nt: TGTGCCAGCAGCACCGGGCCGCACGATTCACCCCTCCACTTT
j_gene: TRBJ1-1; abundance: -; v_gene: TRBV2; d_gene: TRBD1; CDR3aa: CASSPYLPGQGAFEAFF; CDR3nt: TGTGCCAGCAGTCCCTACTTACCGGGACAGGGGGCCTTTGAAGCTTTCTTT
j_gene: TRBJ2-1; abundance: -; v_gene: TRBV11-2; d_gene: TRBD2; CDR3aa: CASSARGDFYNEQFF; CDR3nt: TGTGCCAGCAGCGCACGGGGGGACTTCTACAATGAGCAGTTCTTC
j_gene: TRBJ2-1; abundance: once; v_gene: TRBV5-1; d_gene: TRBD1; CDR3aa: CASSLTGQAHNEQFF; CDR3nt: TGCGCCAGCAGCCTAACGGGACAGGCCCACAATGAGCAGTTCTTC
j_gene: TRBJ2-1; abundance: few; v_gene: TRBV27; d_gene: TRBD2; CDR3aa: CASSARAGTRNEQFF; CDR3nt: TGTGCCAGCAGCGCCCGGGCGGGGACTAGGAATGAGCAGTTCTTC
j_gene: TRBJ1-2; abundance: -; v_gene: TRBV9; d_gene: -; CDR3aa: CATSAWGYYGYTF; CDR3nt: TGTGCCACCTCGGCGTGGGGTTACTATGGCTACACCTTC
j_gene: TRBJ2-3; abundance: -; v_gene: TRBV7-9; d_gene: -; CDR3aa: CASRFLGGGTDTQYF; CDR3nt: TGTGCCAGCAGGTTCCTAGGGGGGGGCACAGATACGCAGTATTTT
j_gene: TRBJ1-2; abundance: once; v_gene: TRBV5-1; d_gene: -; CDR3aa: CASSLLLGANYGYTF; CDR3nt: TGCGCCAGCAGCTTGCTTCTAGGAGCTAACTATGGCTACACCTTC
j_gene: TRBJ1-2; abundance: -; v_gene: TRBV7-9; d_gene: -; CDR3aa: CASSLEAYGYTF; CDR3nt: TGTGCCAGCAGCTTAGAGGCCTATGGCTACACCTTC
j_gene: TRBJ2-3; abundance: -; v_gene: TRBV6-5; d_gene: -; CDR3aa: CASSLGPSTDTQYF; CDR3nt: TGTGCCAGCAGTCTAGGACCTAGCACAGATACGCAGTATTTT